A selection of T cell receptor beta chains follows, all from one sample in a study of T cells in Graves' hyperthyroidism and ophthalmopathy. In TCRdb, the multiplex PCR reads were re-called with MiXCR into one record per CDR3 protein. This sample carries roughly 720,000 distinct CDR3 sequences, 15% to 20% of them seen once, and the ten largest clones take around 15%. The sequencing sample was made of blood. Every receptor here comes from a man aged 45-65 years with Graves' hyperthyroidism. Both conserved end residues are trimmed from each CDR3. Fields, in order: V gene, J gene, CDR3 protein.

v_call: TRBV7-9
j_call: TRBJ2-1
cdr3_aa: ASSSKREGYNEQF

v_call: TRBV19
j_call: TRBJ2-5
cdr3_aa: ARRYLAGQETQY

v_call: TRBV2
j_call: TRBJ2-7
cdr3_aa: ASSDIFGGSYEQY

v_call: TRBV28
j_call: TRBJ2-2
cdr3_aa: ASSPPPGQTTGELF

v_call: TRBV10-3
j_call: TRBJ1-4
cdr3_aa: AISVGPRGEKLF

v_call: TRBV19
j_call: TRBJ2-1
cdr3_aa: ASSIDGGSSYNEQF

v_call: TRBV2
j_call: TRBJ2-3
cdr3_aa: ASAPGQAASTDTQY

v_call: TRBV10-3
j_call: TRBJ2-1
cdr3_aa: AVLGGRYNEQF

v_call: TRBV20-1
j_call: TRBJ2-1
cdr3_aa: SARGASGGGGEQF

v_call: TRBV3-1
j_call: TRBJ1-2
cdr3_aa: ASSLGAAGGGYT

v_call: TRBV5-1
j_call: TRBJ2-3
cdr3_aa: ASSLDRPNTDTQY

v_call: TRBV11-3
j_call: TRBJ1-1
cdr3_aa: ASSDRDRGGTEAF

v_call: TRBV28
j_call: TRBJ2-7
cdr3_aa: ASSTGGAKRVLSYEQY

v_call: TRBV18
j_call: TRBJ2-7
cdr3_aa: ASSPPSSGNSAGYEQY

v_call: TRBV24-1
j_call: TRBJ2-5
cdr3_aa: ATSDLDRGEETQY

v_call: TRBV12-3/TRBV12-4
j_call: TRBJ1-2
cdr3_aa: ASSLKQDYYGYT

v_call: TRBV28
j_call: TRBJ2-7
cdr3_aa: ASGAGGHSFYEQY

v_call: TRBV11-2
j_call: TRBJ2-3
cdr3_aa: ASSPGITGGRDTQY

v_call: TRBV4-1
j_call: TRBJ2-7
cdr3_aa: ASSRFRGTYEQY

v_call: TRBV28
j_call: TRBJ2-5
cdr3_aa: ASSFLGAGQETQY

v_call: TRBV27
j_call: TRBJ1-5
cdr3_aa: ASSSREGPVGQPQH

v_call: TRBV5-1
j_call: TRBJ1-4
cdr3_aa: ASSLTGAVEEKLF

v_call: TRBV29-1
j_call: TRBJ1-5
cdr3_aa: SAGGGGNQPQH

v_call: TRBV20-1
j_call: TRBJ2-3
cdr3_aa: SARVGSTDTQY

v_call: TRBV5-1
j_call: TRBJ2-3
cdr3_aa: ASSLAAGGRRVDTQY

v_call: TRBV7-2
j_call: TRBJ1-3
cdr3_aa: ASQDRGALGGNTIY

v_call: TRBV27
j_call: TRBJ2-7
cdr3_aa: ASSSRGPSYEQY

v_call: TRBV12-3/TRBV12-4
j_call: TRBJ1-1
cdr3_aa: ASRLRDRGLVRNTEAF

v_call: TRBV30
j_call: TRBJ1-1
cdr3_aa: AWSAGPEAF

v_call: TRBV7-9
j_call: TRBJ1-1
cdr3_aa: ASSPYVLRGGYTEAF

v_call: TRBV4-3
j_call: TRBJ1-4
cdr3_aa: ASSQTVVGEKLF

v_call: TRBV18
j_call: TRBJ1-2
cdr3_aa: ASSIDGQDPYGYT

v_call: TRBV15
j_call: TRBJ1-3
cdr3_aa: ATSREGSGNTIY

v_call: TRBV29-1
j_call: TRBJ1-1
cdr3_aa: SVVLRGGYTEAF

v_call: TRBV20-1
j_call: TRBJ2-5
cdr3_aa: SGEGVGETQY

v_call: TRBV9
j_call: TRBJ2-2
cdr3_aa: ASSVGSSNTGELF

v_call: TRBV7-2
j_call: TRBJ1-5
cdr3_aa: ASSSLGDKQPQH

v_call: TRBV10-3
j_call: TRBJ2-1
cdr3_aa: ATSLAGESNEQF

v_call: TRBV28
j_call: TRBJ2-5
cdr3_aa: ASSSDRDQETQY

v_call: TRBV5-1
j_call: TRBJ2-3
cdr3_aa: ASSQALGTDTQY

v_call: TRBV29-1
j_call: TRBJ2-1
cdr3_aa: SVSGTVLYNEQF

v_call: TRBV5-1
j_call: TRBJ2-1
cdr3_aa: ASSPSGRATYNEQF

v_call: TRBV24-1
j_call: TRBJ2-5
cdr3_aa: ATSDSGTEETQY

v_call: TRBV29-1
j_call: TRBJ1-5
cdr3_aa: SVGRGTGDQPQH

v_call: TRBV12-3/TRBV12-4
j_call: TRBJ1-1
cdr3_aa: ASSSGLTLAGTEAF

v_call: TRBV20-1
j_call: TRBJ1-2
cdr3_aa: SARWGNGYT

v_call: TRBV5-1
j_call: TRBJ2-1
cdr3_aa: ASSLVPGMYNEQF

v_call: TRBV18
j_call: TRBJ2-1
cdr3_aa: ASSVGTSGNNEQF

v_call: TRBV18
j_call: TRBJ1-1
cdr3_aa: ASSPRAGGSVEAF

v_call: TRBV5-1
j_call: TRBJ1-1
cdr3_aa: ASSPQGQGTEAF